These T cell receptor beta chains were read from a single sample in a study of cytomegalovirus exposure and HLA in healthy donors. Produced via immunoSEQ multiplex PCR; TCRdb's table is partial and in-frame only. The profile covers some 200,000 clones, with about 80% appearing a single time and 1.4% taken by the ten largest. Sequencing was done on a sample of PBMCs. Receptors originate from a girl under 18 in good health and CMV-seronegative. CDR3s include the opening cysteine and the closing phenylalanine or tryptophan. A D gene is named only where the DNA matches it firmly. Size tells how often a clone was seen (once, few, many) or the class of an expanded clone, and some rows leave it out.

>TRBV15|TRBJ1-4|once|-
TGTGCCACCAGCCGAGGGGAGGTTGCAACTAATGAAAAACTGTTTTTT
CATSRGEVATNEKLFF
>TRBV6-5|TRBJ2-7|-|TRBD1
TGTGCCAGCAGTTACGTTGGGACAGGGACCTACGAGCAGTACTTC
CASSYVGTGTYEQYF
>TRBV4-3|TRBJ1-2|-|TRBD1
TGCGCCAGCAGCCAAGATCAGTGGGACAGGGTCTATGGCTACACCTTC
CASSQDQWDRVYGYTF
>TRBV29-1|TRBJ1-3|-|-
TGCAGCGTTGCACGGGGAAACACCATATATTTT
CSVARGNTIYF
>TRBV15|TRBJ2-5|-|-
TGTGCCACCAGCAGAGATAGGGGTACGGGAGAGACCCAGTACTTC
CATSRDRGTGETQYF
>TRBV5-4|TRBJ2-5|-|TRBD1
TGTGCCAGCAGCTTGTACACAGGGGGGCGAGAGACCCAGTACTTC
CASSLYTGGRETQYF
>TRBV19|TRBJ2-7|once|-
TGTGCCAGTAGTCCCCTCTGGACGGGGTATACCTACGAGCAGTACTTC
CASSPLWTGYTYEQYF
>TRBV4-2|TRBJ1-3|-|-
TGTGCCAGCAGCCAAGATGCCCTCGGGGAGCGAGGAAACACCATATATTTT
CASSQDALGERGNTIYF
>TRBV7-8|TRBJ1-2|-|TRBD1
TGTGCCAGCAGCCCTTGGGGACAGGGGGGCTATGGCTACACCTTC
CASSPWGQGGYGYTF
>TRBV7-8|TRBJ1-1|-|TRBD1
TGTGCCAGCAGCATACAGGGGTACGCTGAAGCTTTCTTT
CASSIQGYAEAFF
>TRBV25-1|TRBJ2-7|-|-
TGTGCCAGCTCGGGATCATTTTACGAGCAGTACTTC
CASSGSFYEQYF
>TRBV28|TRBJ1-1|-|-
TGTGCCAGCAGTGTCCCCTCGAGGAGGGTTGAAGCTTTCTTT
CASSVPSRRVEAFF
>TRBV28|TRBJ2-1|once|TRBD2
TGTGCCAGCAGTCCGGGGACTAGCGGCTCCTACAATGAGCAGTTCTTC
CASSPGTSGSYNEQFF
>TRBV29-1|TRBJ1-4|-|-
TGCAGCGTTGATTCTGGGGGGGGAAAACTGTTTTTT
CSVDSGGGKLFF
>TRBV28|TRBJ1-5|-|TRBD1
TGTGCCAGCAGTTACCACAGGGGGCAGCAGCCCCAGCATTTT
CASSYHRGQQPQHF
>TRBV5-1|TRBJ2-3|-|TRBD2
TGCGCCAGCACCCGGACTAGCGGGCTACCTTACGCAGATACGCAGTATTTT
CASTRTSGLPYADTQYF
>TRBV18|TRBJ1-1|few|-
TGTGCCAGCTCACCACGGGTGGGTGGGAGCACTGAAGCTTTCTTT
CASSPRVGGSTEAFF
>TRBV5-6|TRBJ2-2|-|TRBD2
TGTGCCAGCAGCTCGATCGATGGCGGGAGACGGGGCGGGGAGCTGTTTTTT
CASSSIDGGRRGGELFF
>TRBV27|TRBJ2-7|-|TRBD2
TGTGCCAGCAGCACATTTCTAGCGGGAGAATGGCGCTTC
CASSTFLAGEWRF
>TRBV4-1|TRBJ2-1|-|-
TGCGCCAGCAGCCACCCCACCTACAATGAGCAGTTCTTC
CASSHPTYNEQFF
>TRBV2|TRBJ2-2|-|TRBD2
TGTGCCAGCAGCCCCCCGAAGAGCGGGAGGAACACCGGGGAGCTGTTTTTT
CASSPPKSGRNTGELFF
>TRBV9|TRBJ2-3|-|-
TGTGCCAGCAGCGTAGGTATAGTTATTAGCGAAACAGATACGCAGTATTTT
CASSVGIVISETDTQYF
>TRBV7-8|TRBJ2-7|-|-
TGTGCCAGCGGCCAGGGTTCCTACGAGCAGTACTTC
CASGQGSYEQYF
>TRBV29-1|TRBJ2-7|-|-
TGCAGCGTTGTGGAGGGTGCCTACGAGCAGTACTTC
CSVVEGAYEQYF
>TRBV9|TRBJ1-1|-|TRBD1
TGTGCCAGCAGCGTAATGGACAGGGGGAACACTGAAGCTTTCTTT
CASSVMDRGNTEAFF
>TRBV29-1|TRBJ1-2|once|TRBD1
TGCAGCGTTGAAGGTTCGGGGACAGGGGACTTAAACTATGGCTACACCTTC
CSVEGSGTGDLNYGYTF
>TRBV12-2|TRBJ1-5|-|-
TGTGCAAGTCGCCCCAGCGAGTATACTCGCAAAGACAGCAGCAATCAGCCCCAGCATTTT
CASRPSEYTRKDSSNQPQHF
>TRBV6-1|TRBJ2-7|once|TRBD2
TGTGCCAGCAGTGAAGGACTAGCGGGGTCCTACGAGCAGTACTTC
CASSEGLAGSYEQYF
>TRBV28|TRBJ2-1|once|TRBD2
TGTGCCAGCAGTATTCTAGCGGGATCCTACAATGAGCAGTTCTTC
CASSILAGSYNEQFF
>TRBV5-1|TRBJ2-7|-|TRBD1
TGCGCCAGCAGCCAGGGACAGGTGTACAACGAGCAGTACTTC
CASSQGQVYNEQYF
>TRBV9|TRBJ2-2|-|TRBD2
TGTGCCAGCAGCGTAGTGGGGGGGAATAACGGGGAGCTGTTTTTT
CASSVVGGNNGELFF
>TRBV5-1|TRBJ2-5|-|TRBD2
TGCGCCAGCAGCTCGGGCGGGGGACCAGTGACCCAGTACTTC
CASSSGGGPVTQYF
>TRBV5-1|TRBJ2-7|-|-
TGCGCCAGCAGCTTGGAACTCGAGAGATACCACTCCTACGAGCAGTACTTC
CASSLELERYHSYEQYF
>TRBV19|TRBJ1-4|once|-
TGTGCCAGTAGTGCTCTCCACGGGGGGCGCGAAAAACTGTTTTTT
CASSALHGGREKLFF
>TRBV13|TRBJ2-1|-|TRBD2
TGTGCCAGCAGCCTGAGCGGGAGTGGCAACAATGAGCAGTTCTTC
CASSLSGSGNNEQFF
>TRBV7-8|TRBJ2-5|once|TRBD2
TGTGCCAGCAGCTCCGGTCGGGAGGGGCGAGAGACCCAGTACTTC
CASSSGREGRETQYF
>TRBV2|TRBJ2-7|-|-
TGTGCCAGCAGTGGAGTCGTCAGGGGCTCCTACGAGCAGTACTTC
CASSGVVRGSYEQYF
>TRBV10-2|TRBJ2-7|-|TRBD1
TGCGCCAGCAGGGACAGGGGGATCTACGAGCAGTACTTC
CASRDRGIYEQYF
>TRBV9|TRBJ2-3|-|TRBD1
TGTGCCAGCAGCGTAGGTGCGGGACAGGGCACAGATACGCAGTATTTT
CASSVGAGQGTDTQYF
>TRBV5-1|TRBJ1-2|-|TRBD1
TGCGCCAGCAGCCAGGGGGGAAACTATGGCTACACCTTC
CASSQGGNYGYTF
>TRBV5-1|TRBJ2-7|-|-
TGCGCCAGCAGCTTGGGGTGGAGTGGAACCTACGAGCAGTACTTC
CASSLGWSGTYEQYF
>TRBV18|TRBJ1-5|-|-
TGTGCCAGCTCACCTAATACTGATCAGCCCCAGCATTTT
CASSPNTDQPQHF
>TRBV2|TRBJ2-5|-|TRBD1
TGTGCCAGCAGTGACTCATACCGGGACAGGGGGTTTTACTTC
CASSDSYRDRGFYF
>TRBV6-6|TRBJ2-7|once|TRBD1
TGTGCCAGCAGCGGGACAGCATACGAGCAGTACTTC
CASSGTAYEQYF
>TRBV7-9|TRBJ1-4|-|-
TGTGCCAGCAGCTCAAACCAGGGTTCTAATGAAAAACTGTTTTTT
CASSSNQGSNEKLFF
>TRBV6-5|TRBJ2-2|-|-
TGTGCCAGCAGTTACGGGGGGGCGAGGGACACCGGGGAGCTGTTTTTT
CASSYGGARDTGELFF
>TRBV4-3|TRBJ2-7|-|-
TGCGCCAGCAGCCAAGCTAGAGCCTACGAGCAGTACTTC
CASSQARAYEQYF
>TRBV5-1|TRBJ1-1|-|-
TGCGCCAGCAGCTCGGGACGAGGGGGAAACACTGAAGCTTTCTTT
CASSSGRGGNTEAFF
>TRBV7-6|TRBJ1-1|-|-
TGTGCCAGCAGCTTAGATGGCCAAAACACTGAAGCTTTCTTT
CASSLDGQNTEAFF
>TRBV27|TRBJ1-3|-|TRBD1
TGTGCCAGCAGTTTAGTCGGGGACAGGGCTGGAAACACCATATATTTT
CASSLVGDRAGNTIYF
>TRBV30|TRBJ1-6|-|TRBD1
TGTGCCTGTCAACAGGGGTATAATTCACCCCTCCACTTT
CACQQGYNSPLHF
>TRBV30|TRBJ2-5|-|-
TGTGCCTGGAACACAGTCCAAGAGACCCAGTACTTC
CAWNTVQETQYF
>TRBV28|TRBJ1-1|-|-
TGTGCCAGCAGCAACAGGGAACCAGCTTTCTTT
CASSNREPAFF
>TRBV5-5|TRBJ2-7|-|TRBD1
TGTGCCAGCGGCCCCGTCGGACAGGGGCTCTCCTACGAGCAGTACTTC
CASGPVGQGLSYEQYF
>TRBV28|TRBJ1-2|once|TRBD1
TGTGCCAGCAGAGGCCGGGACAGGGTTTTTTATGGCTACACCTTC
CASRGRDRVFYGYTF
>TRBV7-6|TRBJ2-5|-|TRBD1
TGTGCCAGCAGCTCGGACAGGGGGTACCAAGAGACCCAGTACTTC
CASSSDRGYQETQYF
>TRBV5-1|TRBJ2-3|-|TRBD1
TGCGCCAGCAGCTTGGCCATTGCAGGGGGCCAGACAGATACGCAGTATTTT
CASSLAIAGGQTDTQYF
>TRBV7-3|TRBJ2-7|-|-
TGTGCCAGCAGCTTAAATCAGGGAGGATACGAGCAGTACTTC
CASSLNQGGYEQYF